This T cell receptor (beta chain) was retrieved from a study of T cell responses to AZD1222 COVID-19 vaccine. Regarding the study as a whole: There were mostly white British donors and more females than males, and clonal diversity was possibly underestimated. The breadth and depth of Spike-specific TCRs increased once two AZD1222 doses had been given. Of spike-specific TCRs, nearly half reportedly target regions left unmutated in variants. After the peak T cell response, and only then, were repertoires sampled.

Assay: immunoSEQ multiplex PCR; the TCRdb copy retains only in-frame clones and omits some. The data contain around 89,000 clones, approximately 91% of them singletons. A word on this clone: Antigen: not known.

Germline V gene lookup returns CDR1 MGHRA and CDR2 YSYEKL. The V end lost 5 bases, the J end lost 1 base, and 14 bases lay between the germline ends. The CDR3 contains 15 residues. The TCR originated in an adult who received the AZD1222 COVID-19 vaccine. Sequences were derived from peripheral blood, sampled 28 days after the second AZD1222 dose. The rearrangement uses TRBV4-1 and TRBJ1-1; the D gene is possibly TRBD1 (6 bases). This CDR3 reads CASSSFKGENTEAFF. CDR3 in DNA: TGCGCCAGCAGCTCCTTTAAGGGGGAGAACACTGAAGCTTTCTTT.